These T cell receptor beta chains were read from a single sample in a study of shared clonotypes between healthy human individuals. Method: immunoSEQ multiplex PCR; TCRdb's copy keeps in-frame clones and lacks some. The table lists around 1.4 million clones, 97% to 99% of them singletons. Sequencing was performed on naive CD4+ T cells sorted from blood. These receptors all stem from a man younger than 40 in good health. Each CDR3 is given with its conserved first and last residue. A D gene is named only where the DNA matches it firmly. For some rows the clone size is stated as once, few or many, or as a class when expanded; others skip it.

V gene	J gene	D gene	clone size	CDR3 protein	CDR3 DNA
TRBV7-8	TRBJ2-1	.	.	CAWRVGFF	TGTGCCTGGAGGGTTGGGTTCTTC
TRBV5-1	TRBJ2-3	.	.	CASSLAASRMETQYF	TGCGCCAGCAGCTTGGCCGCATCTCGTATGGAGACGCAGTATTTT
TRBV7-9	TRBJ2-2	TRBD2	.	CASSPGRAGELFF	TGTGCCAGCAGCCCCGGGAGGGCCGGGGAGCTGTTTTTT
TRBV9	TRBJ2-3	.	.	CASSDPRGPDTQYF	TGTGCCAGCAGTGACCCCCGCGGGCCAGATACGCAGTATTTT
TRBV5-6	TRBJ2-2	.	.	CASSPPPGGLGELFF	TGTGCCAGCAGCCCGCCCCCCGGAGGGCTCGGGGAGCTGTTTTTT
TRBV28	TRBJ1-1	.	once	CASITPNRGLKAFF	TGTGCCAGCATCACGCCGAACCGAGGGCTAAAAGCTTTCTTT
TRBV5-4	TRBJ2-7	.	.	CASSGGLGEQYF	TGTGCCAGCAGCGGGGGTCTGGGCGAGCAGTACTTC
TRBV2	TRBJ2-3	.	.	CASSEAGLPGDTQYF	TGTGCCAGCAGTGAAGCGGGACTCCCTGGAGATACGCAGTATTTT
TRBV18	TRBJ2-3	TRBD2	.	CASSPTGTSGIADTQYF	TGTGCCAGCTCACCAACAGGAACTAGCGGGATCGCAGATACGCAGTATTTT
TRBV25-1	TRBJ2-2	.	.	CASLHKYTGELFF	TGTGCCAGCCTTCATAAGTACACCGGGGAGCTGTTTTTT
TRBV9	TRBJ2-7	TRBD2	.	CASSGSLAGPSREQYF	TGTGCCAGCAGCGGTTCACTAGCGGGTCCATCTCGGGAGCAGTACTTC
TRBV5-5	TRBJ2-3	TRBD2	.	CASSSIAGSSTDTQYF	TGTGCCAGCAGCTCCATAGCGGGATCGAGCACAGATACGCAGTATTTT
TRBV10-2	TRBJ2-7	.	.	CASSDIGTGSSYEQYF	TGCGCCAGCAGTGATATAGGCACAGGTTCTTCTTACGAGCAGTACTTC
TRBV5-5	TRBJ2-1	.	.	CASSLMGLDEQFF	TGTGCCAGCAGCTTGATGGGATTGGATGAGCAGTTCTTC
TRBV27	TRBJ2-7	TRBD2	.	CASSLRTSGSRYEQYF	TGTGCCAGCAGTTTACGGACTAGCGGGAGTCGATACGAGCAGTACTTC
TRBV18	TRBJ1-3	.	.	CASSPSDTIYF	TGTGCCAGCTCACCATCAGACACCATATATTTT
TRBV28	TRBJ1-2	.	once	CASTPYLTNYGYTF	TGTGCCAGCACCCCCTACCTAACTAACTATGGCTACACCTTC
TRBV6-5	TRBJ2-6	.	.	CASRADSGANVLTF	TGTGCCAGCAGGGCTGACTCTGGGGCCAACGTCCTGACTTTC
TRBV5-4	TRBJ1-1	.	once	CASSLGGVNTEAFF	TGTGCCAGCAGCTTGGGCGGGGTGAACACTGAAGCTTTCTTT
TRBV27	TRBJ2-7	.	once	CASSPRMAPSIEQYF	TGTGCCAGCAGTCCAAGAATGGCCCCTAGCATCGAGCAGTACTTC
TRBV7-6	TRBJ2-1	.	.	CASSLGQFNEQFF	TGTGCCAGCAGCTTAGGACAGTTCAATGAGCAGTTCTTC
TRBV27	TRBJ2-1	.	.	CASSPRTDLYNEQFF	TGTGCCAGCAGTCCTAGGACTGACTTATACAATGAGCAGTTCTTC
TRBV7-2	TRBJ2-4	TRBD2	.	CASSLMLAAKNIQYF	TGTGCCAGCAGCTTAATGCTAGCGGCAAAAAACATTCAGTACTTC
TRBV19	TRBJ2-4	.	.	CASSIRPVAKNIQYF	TGTGCCAGTAGTATTCGGCCCGTAGCCAAAAACATTCAGTACTTC
TRBV28	TRBJ1-5	.	.	CASSLTGKEPQHF	TGTGCCAGCAGTTTGACCGGGAAGGAGCCCCAGCATTTT
TRBV6-5	TRBJ2-7	TRBD2	.	CASSSGTSGTYEQYF	TGTGCCAGCAGCAGCGGGACTAGCGGGACTTACGAGCAGTACTTC
TRBV6-6	TRBJ2-7	TRBD1	.	CASSPYPPGGAYEQYF	TGTGCCAGCAGCCCTTATCCCCCAGGGGGCGCCTACGAGCAGTACTTC
TRBV5-4	TRBJ2-5	TRBD2	.	CASSLGGTSGERTQYF	TGTGCCAGCAGCTTAGGTGGGACTAGCGGGGAAAGGACCCAGTACTTC
TRBV19	TRBJ2-7	TRBD2	.	CASSETSGSSYEQYF	TGTGCCAGCTCGGAGACTAGCGGGAGTTCCTACGAGCAGTACTTC
TRBV27	TRBJ2-1	TRBD2	.	CASKGSWISGRPHEQFF	TGTGCCAGCAAGGGGTCCTGGATAAGCGGGAGGCCCCATGAGCAGTTCTTC
TRBV21-1	TRBJ1-5	.	.	CASISPGQSGPRRIGQPQHF	TGTGCCAGCATTTCCCCAGGACAAAGTGGTCCCAGGAGGATAGGTCAGCCCCAGCATTTT
TRBV15	TRBJ2-1	TRBD2	.	CATSSRTSGIIDEQFF	TGTGCCACCAGCAGCAGGACTAGCGGGATTATAGATGAGCAGTTCTTC
TRBV5-1	TRBJ1-1	.	.	CASSLTPSLGTEAFF	TGCGCCAGCAGTCTCACCCCGTCTTTGGGGACTGAAGCTTTCTTT
TRBV5-4	TRBJ1-4	.	.	CASSLAGNEKLFF	TGTGCCAGCAGCTTGGCGGGAAATGAAAAACTGTTTTTT
TRBV4-2	TRBJ2-2	.	once	CASRPPGLTTGELFF	TGTGCCAGCAGGCCCCCGGGGCTAACCACCGGGGAGCTGTTTTTT
TRBV5-4	TRBJ2-3	.	.	CASSLEGADTQYF	TGTGCCAGCAGCTTGGAGGGTGCAGATACGCAGTATTTT
TRBV30	TRBJ2-6	.	.	CAWSLGANVLTF	TGTGCCTGGAGTCTTGGGGCCAACGTCCTGACTTTC
TRBV18	TRBJ2-5	TRBD2	.	CASSPLFLAGVEKTQYF	TGTGCCAGCTCACCACTCTTTCTAGCGGGAGTGGAGAAGACCCAGTACTTC
TRBV19	TRBJ2-1	.	.	CASGAISSYNEQFF	TGTGCCAGTGGGGCGATATCCTCCTACAATGAGCAGTTCTTC
TRBV11-3	TRBJ1-1	.	.	CASSKKEPRAMYTEAFF	TGTGCCAGCAGCAAGAAGGAGCCCCGGGCGATGTACACTGAAGCTTTCTTT
TRBV5-1	TRBJ2-7	TRBD1	.	CASSLVGGLDEQYF	TGCGCCAGCAGCTTGGTAGGGGGCCTCGACGAGCAGTACTTC
TRBV6-5	TRBJ2-1	TRBD2	.	CASRRTSGTYNEQFF	TGTGCCAGCAGAAGGACTAGCGGAACCTACAATGAGCAGTTCTTC
TRBV25-1	TRBJ2-2	.	.	CASVGAAYTGELFF	TGTGCCAGCGTAGGAGCAGCTTACACCGGGGAGCTGTTTTTT
TRBV5-1	TRBJ1-1	.	.	CASSLEEGMGNTEAFF	TGCGCCAGCAGCTTGGAGGAGGGGATGGGGAACACTGAAGCTTTCTTT
TRBV5-4	TRBJ2-1	TRBD2	.	CASSLVSSGSYNEQFF	TGTGCCAGCAGCTTGGTCAGTAGCGGGTCCTACAATGAGCAGTTCTTC
TRBV5-1	TRBJ2-1	TRBD2	.	CASSLGLVGINEQFF	TGCGCCAGCAGCCTCGGACTAGTCGGTATCAATGAGCAGTTCTTC
TRBV5-4	TRBJ2-1	TRBD1	.	CASSSPRQGAYNEQFF	TGTGCCAGCAGCTCACCTCGACAGGGGGCCTACAATGAGCAGTTCTTC
TRBV30	TRBJ1-2	.	.	CAWSVQGSGGYTF	TGTGCCTGGAGTGTACAAGGGTCGGGTGGCTACACCTTC
TRBV18	TRBJ2-7	.	once	CASSRGVSYEQYF	TGTGCCAGCTCCCGTGGGGTTTCCTACGAGCAGTACTTC
TRBV28	TRBJ2-1	.	.	CASKGAYNEQFF	TGTGCCAGCAAGGGGGCCTACAATGAGCAGTTCTTC
TRBV19	TRBJ1-2	TRBD1	.	CASRRIQGQGAVNYGYTF	TGTGCCAGTAGGAGAATCCAGGGACAGGGGGCGGTAAACTATGGCTACACCTTC